This T cell receptor (beta chain) was retrieved from a study of OX40 agonist ivuxolimab in advanced cancers. For the study at large: Three patients responded partially, comprising one with hepatocellular carcinoma and two with cutaneous melanoma. Study-wide findings and caveats: Certain nonresponding patients likewise had low normalized T-cell clonal expansion.

CDR1 is MDHEN, CDR2 SYDVKM, per germline. The CDR3 has 11 residues. V lost 7 bases to trimming and J lost 0 bases, with 4 bases between them. A history of autoimmune disease or systemic immunosuppression excluded patients. The data were produced by immunoSEQ multiplex PCR, yet TCRdb's version contains in-frame clones alone and is incomplete. Seen here are about 77,000 clones, roughly 87% observed once, and the top ten hold less than 2%. About this clone: Antigen specificity is unknown.

The gene calls are TRBV28 and TRBJ2-7; D not certain. This TCR was recovered from an adult with an advanced solid tumor such as melanoma, head and neck, liver or kidney cancer. The sample here was CD4+ or CD8+ T cells sorted from blood, taken in a trial of the OX40 agonist ivuxolimab. The CDR3 loop reads CASTNSYEQYF. DNA for the CDR3: TGTGCCAGCACAAACTCCTACGAGCAGTACTTC.